This passage covers 18 T cell receptor beta chains from one sample sequenced in a study of T cells in localized non-small cell lung cancer. Profiled with immunoSEQ multiplex PCR; TCRdb holds only in-frame clones, not every one. The repertoire includes about 82,000 clones, 60% to 85% of them detected once, and 15% to 20% sits in the top ten. The sequences come from PBMCs, collected before any cancer treatment. The receptor source for this set is a man aged 35 to 69 with stage II squamous cell lung carcinoma.

The CDR3 nucleotides read TGTGCCAGCTCACCCCGGGACACCTATGGCTACACCTTC. This gives the protein CASSPRDTYGYTF. The rearrangement links TRBV18 to TRBJ1-2; tentative D call: TRBD1 (6 bases). This CDR3 is built from 13 residues. Germline CDR1 reads KGHSH; CDR2 reads LQKENI. The germline V and J ends were trimmed by 3 bases and 4 bases, with 9 bases remaining between them.

This chain connects TRBV29-1 to TRBJ1-2, with D possibly matching TRBD1 (6 bases). This CDR3 contains 18 residues. Trimming pared 4 bases from V and 4 bases from J, leaving 28 bases between. CDR1 is SQVTM, CDR2 ANQGSEA, per germline. CDR3 coding DNA: TGCAGCGTTGGTCCCCGGGGGGCGGTGGAAAAGGGAGGCTATGGCTACACCTTC. Residues: CSVGPRGAVEKGGYGYTF.

The CDR3 here is CAWSVLGGAQYF. CDR3 nucleotide sequence: TGTGCCTGGAGTGTGTTGGGAGGGGCCCAGTACTTC. The gene calls are TRBV30 and TRBJ2-5, with 7 bases aligning to TRBD2. This CDR3 has 12 residues. Trimming at V came to 0 bases and at J to 9 bases, leaving 4 bases not matched to a gene. Germline V gene sequence: CDR1 GTSNPN, CDR2 SVGIG (reference sequence).

The chain employs TRBV4-1 and TRBJ2-7, with 9 bases lining up with TRBD1. Germline assignment: CDR1 MGHRA and CDR2 YSYEKL. The length of the CDR3 is 15 residues. Germline trimming cut 6 bases from V and 7 bases from J; bases unmatched to any gene: 13. The CDR3, as DNA: TGCGCCAGCAGGCAAACCGGGACAGGGCCTCTTGAGCAGTACTTC. Encoded protein: CASRQTGTGPLEQYF.

The chain joins TRBV19 to TRBJ2-7; D is tentatively TRBD1 or TRBD2 (5 bases each). The CDR3 consists of 14 residues. V was cut by 2 bases and J by 5 bases, with 13 bases left in between. CDR1 and CDR2 (germline): LNHDA, SQIVND (reference sequence). This CDR3 reads CASSIRDGWDEQYF. The CDR3 nucleotides are TGTGCCAGTAGTATAAGGGACGGATGGGACGAGCAGTACTTC.

The sample holds a few counts of this clone. This chain links TRBV28 with TRBJ1-2, with D possibly being TRBD1 (6 bases). There are 12 residues in the CDR3. Germline loops: CDR1 MDHEN, CDR2 SYDVKM. V was shortened by 5 bases and J by 5 bases, with 9 bases between the two germline ends. CDR3 coding DNA: TGTGCCAGCAGTCAAACAGGGTATGGCTACACCTTC. Translation gives CASSQTGYGYTF.

The chain recombines TRBV7-2 with TRBJ1-1; possible D gene TRBD1, 5 bases. CDR1 is SGHTA and CDR2 is FQGNSA in the germline V gene. V lost 3 bases and J 1 base, leaving 9 bases between the germline ends. The CDR3 has 14 residues. This CDR3 reads CASSFGAGNTEAFF. CDR3 sequence (DNA): TGTGCCAGCAGCTTCGGGGCGGGGAACACTGAAGCTTTCTTT.

The rearrangement uses TRBV19 and TRBJ2-2; D is unclear. The germline gives CDR1 LNHDA, CDR2 SQIVND (reference sequence). Trimming cost V 6 bases and J 5 bases, with 10 bases left between them. The CDR3 is 13 amino acids. Here the CDR3 DNA reads TGTGCCAGTAGACCGGACCGGACCGGGGAGCTGTTTTTT. Amino acids: CASRPDRTGELFF.

This clone came up a few times. The genes are TRBV7-2 and TRBJ2-7, with D unclear. Germline V gene sequence: CDR1 SGHTA, CDR2 FQGNSA. This CDR3 spans 12 amino acids. Trimming cost V 2 bases and J 6 bases, with 8 bases left between them. The CDR3 DNA follows: TGTGCCAGCAGCTTATCCCTGCTCGAGCAGTACTTC. Protein sequence: CASSLSLLEQYF. The complete variable domain, with remaining parts taken from reference TRBV7-2 and TRBJ2-7, reads GAGVSQSPSNKVTEKGKDVELRCDPISGHTALYWYRQSLGQGLEFLIYFQGNSAPDKSGLPSDRFSAERTGGSVSTLTIQRTQQEDSAVYLCASSLSLLEQYFGPGTRLTVT.

The chain carries TRBV27 and TRBJ1-6, with D possibly TRBD1 on 5 matching bases. The CDR3 runs to 13 residues. Deletions cut 2 bases from V and 9 bases from J, with 8 bases between. Germline CDR1 is MNHEY and CDR2 is SMNVEV (reference sequence). The CDR3 loop is CASSLQGGSPLHF. The CDR3 DNA sequence: TGTGCCAGCAGTTTACAGGGTGGTTCACCCCTCCACTTT.

The V and J genes are TRBV4-1 and TRBJ2-7; 9 bases match TRBD1. The junction had 4 bases not matched to a gene; V was cut back by 3 bases and J by 4 bases. The CDR3 runs to 14 residues. Germline V CDR1 and CDR2: MGHRA, YSYEKL. DNA for the CDR3: TGCGCCAGCAGCCACGGGACAGGGAAATACGAGCAGTACTTC. Its translation: CASSHGTGKYEQYF.

The chain recombines TRBV7-2 with TRBJ1-1; D possibly corresponds to TRBD1 (5 bases). Trimming removed 0 bases from V and 8 bases from J, with 10 bases in between. Germline V gene lookup returns CDR1 SGHTA and CDR2 FQGNSA. This CDR3 spans 13 amino acids. The CDR3 region has the DNA TGTGCCAGCAGCTTAGCGCTCTGGACAGAAGCTTTCTTT. Translated: CASSLALWTEAFF. The full variable domain, completed using reference TRBV7-2 and TRBJ1-1, is GAGVSQSPSNKVTEKGKDVELRCDPISGHTALYWYRQSLGQGLEFLIYFQGNSAPDKSGLPSDRFSAERTGGSVSTLTIQRTQQEDSAVYLCASSLALWTEAFFGQGTRLTVV.

V and J are TRBV28 and TRBJ1-2; perhaps TRBD1 as D (5 bases). Germline values: CDR1 MDHEN, CDR2 SYDVKM. The CDR3 runs 14 residues. V shed 4 bases and J shed 4 bases, with 13 bases lying between them. DNA for the CDR3: TGTGCCAGCAGTTCGGGGGGGTCGGGCTATGGCTACACCTTC. Translation: CASSSGGSGYGYTF.

V and J are TRBV29-1 and TRBJ1-2, with a possible D match to TRBD1 (6 bases). Germline V gene data show CDR1 as SQVTM and CDR2 as ANQGSEA. This CDR3 region has 13 residues. V was pared by 3 bases and J by 3 bases, with 11 bases between. CDR3 sequence reads: CSVDWDIDYGYTF. CDR3 nucleotides: TGCAGCGTTGACTGGGACATCGACTATGGCTACACCTTC.

The chain combines TRBV25-1 with TRBJ1-3; possibly TRBD1 for D (6 bases). The CDR3 totals 15 residues. Per the germline V gene, CDR1 is MGHDK and CDR2 is SYGVNS. V dropped 8 bases and J dropped 0 bases, with 14 bases sitting between them. In DNA, the CDR3 is TGTGCCAGCTCCATGACAGGCATCTCTGGAAACACCATATATTTT. It specifies CASSMTGISGNTIYF.

The CDR3 nucleotides read TGTGCCAGCACCGAAGGGGGCGAAACTGAAGCTTTCTTT. It is translated as CASTEGGETEAFF. The chain has TRBV19 and TRBJ1-1, with 7 bases lining up with TRBD1. CDR1 LNHDA and CDR2 SQIVND come from the germline V gene (reference sequence). V shed 9 bases, J shed 5 bases, and the junction held 9 bases outside the gene matches. There are 13 residues in the CDR3.

The chain uses TRBV29-1 and TRBJ1-2; D unclear. This CDR3 region has 14 residues. With 0 bases removed from V and 6 bases from J, the gap between germline ends came to 14 bases. CDR1 SQVTM and CDR2 ANQGSEA come from the germline V gene. The CDR3 here is CSVEDRRNRHGYTF. DNA of the CDR3: TGCAGCGTTGAAGACCGACGCAACCGTCATGGCTACACCTTC.

The rearrangement uses TRBV11-3 and TRBJ2-7; 10 bases align to TRBD1. With 2 bases clipped from V and 2 bases from J, the junction kept 3 bases outside the gene matches. The CDR3 contains 15 residues. The germline gives CDR1 SGHNT, CDR2 YENEEA. CDR3 amino acids: CASSLRGTGAYEQYF. Here the CDR3 DNA reads TGTGCCAGCAGCTTAAGAGGGACAGGGGCCTACGAGCAGTACTTC.